Each of the 6 T cell receptor beta chains below was sequenced from the same sample in a study of blood T cell repertoires in COVID-19. Here immunoSEQ multiplex PCR was the method, and the copy in TCRdb shows in-frame clones only, minus some. The repertoire holds about 240,000 clones, with more than 70% as singletons. Sample: peripheral blood. The receptor source for this set is a man older than 75 with acute or convalescent COVID-19.

The chain carries TRBV29-1 and TRBJ1-5, with D maybe TRBD1 (6 bases). The V gene's germline CDR1 is SQVTM and CDR2 ANQGSEA. With 4 bases removed from V and 7 bases from J, the gap between germline ends came to 11 bases. The CDR3 consists of 12 residues. CDR3 nucleotide sequence: TGCAGCGTTGCGACAGGAGGACAGCCCCAGCATTTT. As protein: CSVATGGQPQHF.

The J gene is TRBJ2-7, the V gene TRBV6-5; D may be TRBD1 (5 bases). Germline V gene lookup returns CDR1 MNHEY and CDR2 SVGAGI. The V gene lost 7 bases and the J gene lost 5 bases, with 18 bases spanning the gap. The CDR3 has 14 residues. CDR3 nucleotide sequence: TGTGCCAGCACCTCCCAGGGTCCGTCGAACGAGCAGTACTTC. Translation gives CASTSQGPSNEQYF.

This clone was observed a handful of times. The V call is TRBV6-5, the J call TRBJ2-7; the match to TRBD1 covers 8 bases. Germline loops: CDR1 MNHEY, CDR2 SVGAGI. The CDR3 spans 14 residues. J gave up 0 bases and V 7 bases, and 5 bases lay outside the gene matches. The CDR3 nucleotides read TGTGCCAGCACACGACAGGGGCCCTCCTACGAGCAGTACTTC. Its protein is CASTRQGPSYEQYF.

The CDR3 protein is CASSLYRDPYEQYF. The CDR3 coding sequence is TGTGCCAGCAGTCTCTACAGGGATCCCTACGAGCAGTACTTC. The chain uses TRBV28 and TRBJ2-7; tentative D call: TRBD1 (6 bases). V was shortened by 5 bases and J by 2 bases, with 13 bases between the two germline ends. The CDR3 loop spans 14 amino acids. The germline gives CDR1 MDHEN, CDR2 SYDVKM.

V is TRBV29-1 and J is TRBJ1-1, with TRBD1 identical over 10 bases. Trimming at V came to 4 bases and at J to 4 bases, leaving 3 bases not matched to a gene. CDR1 and CDR2 from the germline V gene are SQVTM and ANQGSEA. The CDR3 length is 13 residues. CDR3 protein: CSVGDRGLTEAFF. CDR3 DNA: TGCAGCGTTGGGGACAGGGGTCTCACTGAAGCTTTCTTT.

The chain uses TRBV14 and TRBJ2-5, with 9 bases matching TRBD1. The CDR3 extends over 15 amino acids. Trimming cost V 5 bases and J 5 bases; bases outside gene matches: 9. Germline V gives CDR1 SGHDN, CDR2 FVKESK. In nucleotides, the CDR3 is TGTGCCAGCAGCGGGACAGGGCGAGGTTTGGAGACCCAGTACTTC. This codes for CASSGTGRGLETQYF.